These 2 T cell receptor beta chains originate from one sample sequenced in a study of T cells in women clearing cervical HPV infection. The assay was immunoSEQ multiplex PCR, and TCRdb's table has in-frame clones only and misses some. The table for this sample gives about 20,000 clones. The source material was blood buffy coat. Source of these receptors: a woman aged 18 to 75 with a cervical HPV16 infection that either progressed to CIN3+ or cleared (not recorded which).

In regard to this clone: The read is 3 residues too short to cover the CDR3 end, so that end is filled in from the germline J gene. The J gene is TRBJ2-3, the V gene TRBV5-1; no reliable D call. The CDR3 sequence is 14 residues long. Germline lookup yields CDR1 SGHRS and CDR2 YFSETQ. The germline V and J ends were trimmed by 0 bases and 4 bases, with 9 bases remaining between them. CDR3 DNA (partial): TGCGCCAGCAGCTTGGGACATAGGGCAGATACG. Translated: CASSLGHRADT. The whole CDR3 sequence reads CASSLGHRADTQYF.

Measured by frequency, this clone is medium-sized (0.01 to 0.1%). The sequenced CDR3 bases are TGCAGCGTTGCGGGGGGGCAGGGTTGGAATGAAAAA. It codes for CSVAGGQGWNEK. The complete CDR3 reads CSVAGGQGWNEKLFF. V gene TRBV29-1 combines with J gene TRBJ1-4, with a possible D match to TRBD1 (6 bases). Read coverage stops 3 residues before the CDR3 terminus; the germline J gene supplies the remainder. The CDR3 consists of 15 residues. The germline V and J ends were trimmed by 4 bases and 5 bases, with 17 bases remaining between them. The germline CDR1 and CDR2 sequences are SQVTM and ANQGSEA. The variable domain in full, completed from reference TRBV29-1 and TRBJ1-4, reads SAVISQKPSRDICQRGTSLTIQCQVDSQVTMMFWYRQQPGQSLTLIATANQGSEATYESGFVIDKFPISRPNLTFSTLTVSNMSPEDSSIYLCSVAGGQGWNEKLFFGSGTQLSVL.